The source of this TCR beta chain is a study of a mutant IDH1 vaccine in newly diagnosed glioma. Across the whole study: The initiation of vaccination occurred 4-6 weeks after radiotherapy alone, or with temozolomide cycles. Sex among treated patients split about 60% male, about 40% female; mean age was approximately 40 years. Earlier therapy was either radiotherapy, temozolomide, or both, and most got both. Visit V12 was conducted at week 35 as the safety follow-up. Visit V13 came later, at week 47.

In regard to this clone: Its antigen remains unknown.

Generated by immunoSEQ multiplex PCR, the TCRdb table keeps only in-frame clones and is missing some. There are 30,000 to 35,000 clones in the sample; approximately 89% occur only once, and about 2.3% lies in the top ten. Stated time point: week 47, end of study. Alongside topical imiquimod, each dose of vaccine comprised 300 ug of mutant IDH1 20-mer peptide. Germline loops: CDR1 LNHDA, CDR2 SQIVND (reference sequence). V dropped 5 bases and J dropped 0; count of bases not matched to a gene: 13. The CDR3 is made up of 18 amino acids. The chain recombines TRBV19 with TRBJ2-1; 7 bases match TRBD2. The sequencing here drew on PBMCs, taken from a glioma patient whose treatment included an IDH1 peptide vaccine. This receptor was identified in a man between 35 and 55 years old with glioma. The CDR3 reads CASSDPGRTGSSYNEQFF. Here the CDR3 DNA reads TGTGCCAGTAGTGACCCCGGGAGGACGGGGTCCTCCTACAATGAGCAGTTCTTC.